This TCR beta chain came from a study of CD8 T cells in ankylosing spondylitis. The V gene lost 6 bases and the J gene lost 1 base, with 9 bases spanning the gap. This CDR3 has 13 amino acids. Germline CDR1 is SEHNR and CDR2 is FQNEAQ (reference sequence). TCRdb itself ran the 5' RACE reads through MiXCR, one entry per CDR3 protein. The sample carries 250,000 or so distinct CDR3 sequences, about a sixth recorded once. In its sample, this clonotype was seen many times. The chain uses TRBV7-9 and TRBJ1-2, with unresolved D. This clonotype originated in a male donor with ankylosing spondylitis or in good health (not recorded which). Sequencing was carried out using blood, either unsorted or a sorted T cell fraction (not recorded which). DNA of the CDR3: TGTGCCAGCAGACACTCGAATAACTATGGCTACACCTTC. Translating it yields CASRHSNNYGYTF.